These T cell receptor beta chains were read from a single sample in a study of cytomegalovirus exposure and HLA in healthy donors. Here immunoSEQ multiplex PCR was the method, and the copy in TCRdb shows in-frame clones only, minus some. The table shows about 180,000 clones, with around 80% occurring only once. What was sequenced was PBMCs. All receptors come from a woman in her thirties in good health and CMV-seropositive. Each CDR3 is given with its conserved first and last residue. A D gene is named only where the DNA matches it firmly. The size of a clone is reported for some rows only, either as once, few or many, or as a class for expanded clones.

J gene,V gene,clone size,D gene,CDR3 DNA,CDR3 protein
TRBJ2-3,TRBV30,-,-,TGTGCCTGGAGTAGACGGAGCGGAGATACGCAGTATTTT,CAWSRRSGDTQYF
TRBJ1-6,TRBV6-6,-,-,TGTGCCAGCAGTTACGAGCCCTCACCCCTCCACTTT,CASSYEPSPLHF
TRBJ2-7,TRBV7-9,few,TRBD2,TGCGCCAGCAGCCAAGAAGGGGGTAGCGGGGGATACGAGCAGTACTTC,CASSQEGGSGGYEQYF
TRBJ1-2,TRBV5-6,-,-,TGTGCCAGCAGCTTGGGTGCGGGCAGGGGCTATGGCTACACCTTC,CASSLGAGRGYGYTF
TRBJ2-2,TRBV7-2,-,-,TGTGCCAGCACGCTGGGGGGGAACACCGGGGAGCTGTTTTTT,CASTLGGNTGELFF
TRBJ1-4,TRBV5-6,once,TRBD1,TGTGCCAGCAGCAAAAAGACAGGGTCGGGGCGAGTTGGTGAAAAACTGTTTTTT,CASSKKTGSGRVGEKLFF
TRBJ1-4,TRBV6-5,-,-,TGTGCCAGCAGTTACTCAAGCGGGGGCCTTAATGAAAAACTGTTTTTT,CASSYSSGGLNEKLFF
TRBJ2-1,TRBV18,few,-,TGTGCCAGCTCACCAATAGGAGGTGACAATGAGCAGTTCTTC,CASSPIGGDNEQFF
TRBJ2-7,TRBV29-1,-,-,TGCAGCGCCGGTCGGGGAGGGGGATACGAGCAGTACTTC,CSAGRGGGYEQYF
TRBJ2-1,TRBV21-1,once,-,TGTGCCAGCAGCAAAGAAAGGCCCCTCGGGTACAATGAGCAGTTCTTC,CASSKERPLGYNEQFF
TRBJ1-2,TRBV11-3,-,-,TGTGCCAGCAGCTTCGAGGGAGAGAACTATGGCTACACCTTC,CASSFEGENYGYTF
TRBJ2-3,TRBV5-1,-,-,TGCGCCAGCAGCTTGGGGCAGAGCACAGATACGCAGTATTTT,CASSLGQSTDTQYF
TRBJ2-7,TRBV15,-,-,TGTGCCACCAGCAGTTCAGGGAATCCCACCTACGAGCAGTACTTC,CATSSSGNPTYEQYF
TRBJ1-1,TRBV28,few,-,TGTGCCAGCAGCTCTCCCTTTTCAGGGTCCACTGAAGCTTTCTTT,CASSSPFSGSTEAFF
TRBJ1-5,TRBV28,-,-,TGTGCCAGCAAGAACGGCCCTTTATACGGGAGCAATCAGCCCCAGCATTTT,CASKNGPLYGSNQPQHF